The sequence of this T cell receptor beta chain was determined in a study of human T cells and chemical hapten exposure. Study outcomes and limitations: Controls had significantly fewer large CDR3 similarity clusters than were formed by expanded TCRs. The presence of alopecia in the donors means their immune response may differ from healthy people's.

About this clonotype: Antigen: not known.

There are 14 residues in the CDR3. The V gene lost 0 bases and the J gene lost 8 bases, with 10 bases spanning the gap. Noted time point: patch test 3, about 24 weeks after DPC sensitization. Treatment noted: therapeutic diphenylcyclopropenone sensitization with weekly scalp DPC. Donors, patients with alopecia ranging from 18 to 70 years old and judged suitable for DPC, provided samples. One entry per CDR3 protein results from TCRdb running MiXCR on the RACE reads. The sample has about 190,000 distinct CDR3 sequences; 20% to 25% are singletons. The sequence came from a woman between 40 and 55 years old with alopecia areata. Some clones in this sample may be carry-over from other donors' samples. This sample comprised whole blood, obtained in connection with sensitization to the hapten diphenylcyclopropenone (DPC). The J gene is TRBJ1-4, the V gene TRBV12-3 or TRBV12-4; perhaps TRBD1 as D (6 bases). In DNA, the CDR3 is TGTGCCAGCAGTTTAGCAGGGAGGGGGGAAAAACTGTTTTTT. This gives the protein CASSLAGRGEKLFF.